This TCR beta chain was obtained from a study of blood T cells in healthy people across ages. With a J-beta primer mix and a sample-barcoded 5' primer, a second PCR ran 7 to 11 cycles. TCRdb reprocessed the 5' RACE reads via MiXCR and lists one record per CDR3 protein. This table holds more than 700,000 distinct CDR3 sequences, around 50% found once. Findings of the study overall: Any conclusive comparison of naive versus antigen-experienced cells was prevented by using unsorted PBMCs. The study found more naive CD4+ cells and higher diversity in long-lived than aged donors.

Drawn from each donor were ten milliliters of peripheral blood. Ten or more counts support this clonotype. Antigen unknown. CDR1 is LGHDT and CDR2 is YNNKEL in the germline V gene (reference sequence). The V and J ends lost 8 bases and 5 bases respectively, with 15 bases between them. The CDR3 totals 13 residues. The chain uses TRBV3-1 and TRBJ1-1, with TRBD1 as a possible D gene (6 bases). This clonotype originated in a man older than 75 in good health. Sequenced: blood. The CDR3 DNA is TGTGCCAGCGACCGGGGGGCTGGAACTGAAGCTTTCTTT. Translating it yields CASDRGAGTEAFF.